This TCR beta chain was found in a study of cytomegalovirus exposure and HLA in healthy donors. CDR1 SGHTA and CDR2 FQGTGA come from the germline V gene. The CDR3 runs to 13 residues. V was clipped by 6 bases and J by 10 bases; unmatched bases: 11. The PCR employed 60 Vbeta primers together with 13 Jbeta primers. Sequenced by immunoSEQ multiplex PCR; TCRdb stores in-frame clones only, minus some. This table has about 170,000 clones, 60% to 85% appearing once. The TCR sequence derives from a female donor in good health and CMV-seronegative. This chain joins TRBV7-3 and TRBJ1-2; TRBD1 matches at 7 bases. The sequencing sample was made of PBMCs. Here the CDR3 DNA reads TGTGCCAGCAGTTTAGGCCGGGACAGCCCCTACACCTTC. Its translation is CASSLGRDSPYTF.